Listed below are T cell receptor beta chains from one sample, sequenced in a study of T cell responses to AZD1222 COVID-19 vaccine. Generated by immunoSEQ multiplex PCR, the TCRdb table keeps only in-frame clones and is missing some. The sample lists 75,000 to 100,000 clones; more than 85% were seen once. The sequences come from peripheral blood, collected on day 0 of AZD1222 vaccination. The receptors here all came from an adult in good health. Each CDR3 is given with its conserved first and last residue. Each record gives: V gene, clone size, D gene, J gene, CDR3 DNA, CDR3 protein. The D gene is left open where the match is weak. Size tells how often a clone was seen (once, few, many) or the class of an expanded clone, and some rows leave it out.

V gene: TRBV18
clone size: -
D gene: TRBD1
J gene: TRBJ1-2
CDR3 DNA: TGTGCCAGCTCACTTAAATTGCCAGGGACAGGAGAAGCGGATGGCTACACCTTC
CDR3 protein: CASSLKLPGTGEADGYTF

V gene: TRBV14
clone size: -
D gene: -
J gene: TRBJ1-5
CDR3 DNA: TGTGCCAGCAGCCGCGGGGAATATCAGCCCCAGCATTTT
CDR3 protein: CASSRGEYQPQHF

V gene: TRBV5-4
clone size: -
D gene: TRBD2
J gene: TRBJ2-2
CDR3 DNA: TGTGCCAGCAGCTCCCCTAGCGGGAGGTTGGCCGGGGAGCTGTTTTTT
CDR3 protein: CASSSPSGRLAGELFF

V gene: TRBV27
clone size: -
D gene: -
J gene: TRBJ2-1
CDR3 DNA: TGTGCCAGCAGGGTCCGGGACGGACCCTACAATGAGCAGTTCTTC
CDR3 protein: CASRVRDGPYNEQFF

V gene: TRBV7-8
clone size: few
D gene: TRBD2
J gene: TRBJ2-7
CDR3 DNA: TGTGCCAGCAGCTTGGGGACTAGCGGAACCTACGAGCAGTACTTC
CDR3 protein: CASSLGTSGTYEQYF

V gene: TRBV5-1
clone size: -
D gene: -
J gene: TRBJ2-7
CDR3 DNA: TGCGCCAGCAGCTTCTCAGGGGAGGTCCCCTACGAGCAGTACTTC
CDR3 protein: CASSFSGEVPYEQYF

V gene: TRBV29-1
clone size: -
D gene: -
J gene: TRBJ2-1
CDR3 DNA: TGCAGCGGACGACTGCGCTCCTACAATGAGCAGTTCTTC
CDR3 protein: CSGRLRSYNEQFF

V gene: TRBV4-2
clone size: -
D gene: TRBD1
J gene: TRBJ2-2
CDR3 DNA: TGTGCCAGCAGCCCTACAGGGGGCGGGTACACCGGGGAGCTGTTTTTT
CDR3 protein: CASSPTGGGYTGELFF

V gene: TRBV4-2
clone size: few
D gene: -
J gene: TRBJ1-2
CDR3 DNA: TGTGCCAGCAGCCAGTATACCACCGCGGGCTACACCTTC
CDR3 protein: CASSQYTTAGYTF

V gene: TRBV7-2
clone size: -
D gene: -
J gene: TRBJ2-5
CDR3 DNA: TGTGCCAGCAGTACTACCGGGACCACTAAGACCCAGTACTTC
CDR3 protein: CASSTTGTTKTQYF

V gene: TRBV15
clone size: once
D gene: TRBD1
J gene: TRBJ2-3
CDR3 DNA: TGTGCCACCAGCAGATCCAAAGGGGGCGCAGATACGCAGTATTTT
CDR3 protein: CATSRSKGGADTQYF

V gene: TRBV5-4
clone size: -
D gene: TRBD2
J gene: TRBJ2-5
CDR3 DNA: TGTGCCAGCAGCCTGGGACTAGCGGGGGGGGGTCAAGAGACCCAGTACTTC
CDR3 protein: CASSLGLAGGGQETQYF

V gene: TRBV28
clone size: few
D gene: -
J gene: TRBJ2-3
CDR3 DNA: TGTGCCAGCAGTCTATTACTCGGAGGGGGCACAGATACGCAGTATTTT
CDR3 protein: CASSLLLGGGTDTQYF

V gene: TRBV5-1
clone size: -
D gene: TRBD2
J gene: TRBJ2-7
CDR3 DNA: TGCGCCAGCAGCTTTTCTAGCGGGGGGAGCTACGAGCAGTACTTC
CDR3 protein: CASSFSSGGSYEQYF

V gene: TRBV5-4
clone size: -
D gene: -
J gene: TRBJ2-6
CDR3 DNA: TGTGCCAGCAGCGATCCCTCCAGTAACTCTGGGGCCAACGTCCTGACTTTC
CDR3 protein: CASSDPSSNSGANVLTF

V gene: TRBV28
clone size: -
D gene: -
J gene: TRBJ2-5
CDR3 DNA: TGTGCCAGCAGTTGGGGTGGCGGAAACCTCCAAGAGACCCAGTACTTC
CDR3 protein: CASSWGGGNLQETQYF

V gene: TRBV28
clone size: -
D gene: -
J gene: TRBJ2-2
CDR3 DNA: TGTGCCAGCATTGGGGGACACCTGAACACCGGGGAGCTGTTTTTT
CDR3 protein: CASIGGHLNTGELFF

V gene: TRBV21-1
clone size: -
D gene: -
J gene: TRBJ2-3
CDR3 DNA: TGTGCCAGCAGCGGGATGGGACAGGGAGCGCAGTATTTT
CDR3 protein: CASSGMGQGAQYF

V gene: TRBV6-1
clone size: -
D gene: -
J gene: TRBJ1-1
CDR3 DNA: TGTGCCAGCAGTGAAGAGGGAGCACCGAACACTGAAGCTTTCTTT
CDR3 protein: CASSEEGAPNTEAFF

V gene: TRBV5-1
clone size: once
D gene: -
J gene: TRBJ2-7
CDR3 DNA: TGCGCCAGCAGCTGGTGGGTCGGGGGGCGCCGGGAGCAGTACTTC
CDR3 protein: CASSWWVGGRREQYF

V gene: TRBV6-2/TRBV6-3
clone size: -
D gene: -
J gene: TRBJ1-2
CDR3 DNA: TGTGCCAGCAGTTACCCCCCTGGCGGACACTATGGCTACACCTTC
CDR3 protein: CASSYPPGGHYGYTF

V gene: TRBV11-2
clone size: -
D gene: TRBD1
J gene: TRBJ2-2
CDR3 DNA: TGTGCCAGCAGGCTACAGGGGGGCCTCACCGGGGAGCTGTTTTTT
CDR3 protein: CASRLQGGLTGELFF

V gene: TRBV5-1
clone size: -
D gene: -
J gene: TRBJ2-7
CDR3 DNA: TGCGCCAGCAGCTTGGACCCAGAAAACGAGCAGTACTTC
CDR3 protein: CASSLDPENEQYF

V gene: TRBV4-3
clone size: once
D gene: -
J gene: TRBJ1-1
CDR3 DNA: TGCGCCAGCAGCCAAGAGTGGGGCTACAGAGCTTTCTTT
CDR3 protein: CASSQEWGYRAFF

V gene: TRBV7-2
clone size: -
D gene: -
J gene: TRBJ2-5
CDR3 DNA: TGTGCCAGCAGCTCCAATACCGGGAGCATTGAGACCCAGTACTTC
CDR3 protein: CASSSNTGSIETQYF

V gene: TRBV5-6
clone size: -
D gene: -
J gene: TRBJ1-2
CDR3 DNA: TGTGCCAGCAGCTTGAAGGGTGCTCTCTCCTATGGCTACACCTTC
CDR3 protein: CASSLKGALSYGYTF